This TCR beta chain was profiled in a study of cytomegalovirus exposure and HLA in healthy donors. Data came from immunoSEQ multiplex PCR; TCRdb stores just in-frame clones and leaves some out. The repertoire holds around 52,000 clones, approximately 85% seen once, with approximately 6.7% in the top ten. Study-level results: The classifier reportedly diagnosed cytomegalovirus status with high specificity and sensitivity.

Separate from the roughly 670-subject first cohort, the roughly 120-subject validation cohort was the one that the donors belonged to. Note on this clone: Its antigen is unidentified.

The sample consisted of PBMCs. This clonotype was sampled from a woman under 40 in good health and CMV-seronegative.

CDR3 protein: CASSPEEIYNEQFF. The CDR3 bases are TGTGCCAGCAGCCCCGAAGAGATCTACAATGAGCAGTTCTTC. The rearrangement links TRBV7-9 to TRBJ2-1, with D unclear. Trimming left V 5 bases short and J 3 bases short, with 11 bases between. CDR1 and CDR2 (germline): SEHNR, FQNEAQ (reference sequence). This CDR3 region has 14 residues.